This T cell receptor (beta chain) was identified during a study of blood T cell repertoires in COVID-19. Before being deemed recovered, Cohort 3 donors had two negative PCRs, clearance, or symptom resolution. Germline-derived CDR1 and CDR2 are LNHDA and SQIVND (reference sequence). Between the trimmed V and J ends, which lost 3 bases and 1 base, there was a span of 12 bases. This CDR3 is built from 15 residues. Clones were read by immunoSEQ multiplex PCR, and TCRdb kept only the in-frame ones, dropping some. The table includes hundreds of thousands of clones, approximately 86% detected once. The chain uses TRBV19 and TRBJ1-1; TRBD1 is a possible D gene (6 bases). Material: PBMCs or T cells enriched from blood (not recorded which). The receptor's source is a woman aged 45-65 years who had recovered from COVID-19. The CDR3 DNA sequence: TGTGCCAGTAGTATCTCAGGGGCTTCGAACACTGAAGCTTTCTTT. Its protein is CASSISGASNTEAFF.